The 16 T cell receptor beta chains in this list originate from one sample, sequenced in a study of T cell repertoires in cytomegalovirus infection. TCRdb ran MiXCR on the reads and lists one entry per CDR3 protein. The sample has roughly 300,000 distinct CDR3 sequences, approximately 9.5% seen once. Sequenced material: PBMCs. These receptors all stem from a human donor in good health (CMV status not recorded). Some clones in this sample may be carry-over from other donors' samples.

The chain employs TRBV7-8 and TRBJ2-3; D remains unclear. Deletions cut 4 bases from V and 4 bases from J, with 15 bases between. The germline CDR1 and CDR2 sequences are SGHVS and FQNEAQ. This CDR3 contains 15 residues. CDR3 region: CASSYKRLLPDTQYF. In DNA, the CDR3 is TGTGCCAGCAGCTACAAGCGTCTATTGCCAGATACGCAGTATTTT.

Ten or more counts support this clonotype. The chain couples TRBV19 to TRBJ1-1, with D tentatively TRBD1 (5 bases). Germline V gives CDR1 LNHDA, CDR2 SQIVND (reference sequence). V lost 7 bases and J 0 bases, leaving 12 bases between the germline ends. The CDR3 extends over 14 amino acids. CDR3 loop: CASNYDRLNTEAFF. CDR3 bases: TGTGCCAGTAACTACGACAGATTGAACACTGAAGCTTTCTTT.

This clonotype was seen a few times. The CDR3 DNA sequence: TGTGCCAGCAAGGGACAGGGCGATCAGCCCCAGCATTTT. It translates to CASKGQGDQPQHF. V gene TRBV19 combines with J gene TRBJ1-5; 9 bases fit TRBD1. In germline, CDR1 is LNHDA, CDR2 SQIVND (reference sequence). The CDR3 loop spans 13 amino acids. J lost 5 bases, V lost 9 bases, and 5 bases had no gene match.

This clonotype was recorded a few times. The gene calls are TRBV10-3 and TRBJ1-2, with 9 positions matching TRBD1. Trimming took 6 bases from V and 8 from J; bases not matched to a gene: 4. The CDR3 is made up of 12 amino acids. Per the germline V gene, CDR1 is ENHRY and CDR2 is SYGVKD. The CDR3 bases are TGTGCCATCAGAGGGACAGGGAACGGCTACACCTTC. It specifies CAIRGTGNGYTF.

In its sample, this clonotype was seen a few times. The chain uses TRBV20-1 and TRBJ2-7; D possibly corresponds to TRBD2 (6 bases). CDR3 length: 14 residues. The V gene lost 1 base and the J gene lost 7 bases, with 17 bases spanning the gap. Germline-derived CDR1 and CDR2 are DFQATT and SNEGSKA (reference sequence). DNA of the CDR3: TGCAGTGCTAGAGTATTAGCGGTCGAGGGAGAGCAGTACTTC. This translates into CSARVLAVEGEQYF.

This clonotype was seen ten or more times. The rearrangement links TRBV7-2 to TRBJ2-7; 7 bases map to TRBD1. The V segment lost 2 bases and the J segment 5 bases; nucleotides outside the gene matches: 3. The CDR3 spans 13 residues. Germline CDR1 and CDR2: SGHTA and FQGNSA. CDR3 nucleotides: TGTGCCAGCAGCTTAAGGACAGGCCACGAGCAGTACTTC. Translating gives CASSLRTGHEQYF.

This clonotype has at least ten counts. This sequence joins TRBV7-2 and TRBJ2-7; 7 nucleotides match TRBD1. V dropped 3 bases and J dropped 6; count of bases not matched to a gene: 8. This CDR3 region has 14 residues. Germline V CDR1 and CDR2: SGHTA, FQGNSA. The CDR3 spells CASSFRDSPTEQYF. CDR3 nucleotide sequence: TGTGCCAGCAGCTTTCGGGACAGCCCTACCGAGCAGTACTTC.

This clonotype was counted only a few times. The J gene is TRBJ2-7, the V gene TRBV20-1, with unresolved D. The CDR3 covers 12 residues. CDR1 DFQATT and CDR2 SNEGSKA come from the germline V gene (reference sequence). Trimming removed 4 bases at V and 2 bases at J, with 9 bases between. The DNA for the CDR3 is TGCAGTGCTAAAATTCGTACCTACGAGCAGTACTTC. Protein sequence: CSAKIRTYEQYF.

V usage is TRBV5-4 and J usage is TRBJ2-1; no clear D. Per the germline V gene, CDR1 is SGHNT and CDR2 is YYREEE (reference sequence). This CDR3 has 13 amino acids. Trimming removed 0 bases from V and 7 bases from J, with 8 bases in between. As DNA, the CDR3 is TGTGCCAGCAGCTTGGATGGGTGGAATGAGCAGTTCTTC. Protein sequence: CASSLDGWNEQFF.

The V call is TRBV28, the J call TRBJ2-5; no definite D call. Trimming shortened V by 7 bases and J by 2 bases, and 17 bases separated the two germline ends. The CDR3 is 15 residues long. Germline V gene data show CDR1 as MDHEN and CDR2 as SYDVKM. CDR3 nucleotides: TGTGCCAGCACCTTTTTGGGGAAAAGGCAAGAGACCCAGTACTTC. Its translation is CASTFLGKRQETQYF.

This clonotype was seen ten or more times. The chain couples TRBV4-2 to TRBJ1-1; a weak D match, TRBD1 (6 bases). Germline CDR1 is LGHNA and CDR2 is YNFKEQ. CDR3 length: 16 amino acids. V shed 0 bases and J shed 4 bases, with 15 bases lying between them. CDR3 in amino acids: CASSQEDYRVLTEAFF. The CDR3 coding sequence is TGTGCCAGCAGCCAAGAGGATTACAGGGTCCTCACTGAAGCTTTCTTT.

The chain joins TRBV12-3 or TRBV12-4 to TRBJ1-5; TRBD1 is a possible D gene (5 bases). Trimming took 3 bases from V and 0 from J, leaving 12 bases between them. This CDR3 region has 16 residues. The CDR3 DNA is TGTGCCAGCAGTTTGATTGGGACGAGTAGCAATCAGCCCCAGCATTTT. Translation gives CASSLIGTSSNQPQHF.

This clonotype was detected only a few times. This sequence joins TRBV12-3 or TRBV12-4 and TRBJ2-6, with D perhaps given as TRBD1 or TRBD2 (5 bases each). The ends were cut back, 8 bases at V and 0 bases at J, with 11 bases in the middle. The CDR3 is 15 amino acids. The chain's CDR3 is CASSAGSSGANVLTF. The CDR3 DNA follows: TGTGCCAGCTCGGCAGGGAGCTCTGGGGCCAACGTCCTGACTTTC.

This clonotype came up a few times. The chain combines TRBV3-1 with TRBJ2-7; tentative D call: TRBD2 (5 bases). Germline-derived CDR1 and CDR2 are LGHDT and YNNKEL (reference sequence). Between the trimmed V and J ends, which lost 1 base and 3 bases, there was a span of 10 bases. This CDR3 spans 14 amino acids. CDR3 sequence reads: CASSQATLGYEQYF. The CDR3 DNA follows: TGTGCCAGCAGCCAAGCTACACTAGGCTACGAGCAGTACTTC.

This clonotype appeared many times. The rearrangement uses TRBV12-3 or TRBV12-4 and TRBJ2-7; D is perhaps TRBD2 (6 bases). CDR3 length: 16 residues. Trimming shortened V by 0 bases and J by 0 bases, and 12 bases separated the two germline ends. The DNA of the CDR3 is TGTGCCAGCAGTTTAGCGCGCGGGGATACCTCCTACGAGCAGTACTTC. It encodes CASSLARGDTSYEQYF.

The CDR3 coding sequence is TGTGCCAGCAGCTCAAACCTTCCAGGGAATCAGCCCCAGCATTTT. Its protein is CASSSNLPGNQPQHF. The chain recombines TRBV7-8 with TRBJ1-5; TRBD1 is a possible D gene (5 bases). CDR1 and CDR2 from the germline V gene are SGHVS and FQNEAQ. The CDR3 runs to 15 residues. Between the trimmed V and J ends, which lost 4 bases and 4 bases, there was a span of 14 bases.